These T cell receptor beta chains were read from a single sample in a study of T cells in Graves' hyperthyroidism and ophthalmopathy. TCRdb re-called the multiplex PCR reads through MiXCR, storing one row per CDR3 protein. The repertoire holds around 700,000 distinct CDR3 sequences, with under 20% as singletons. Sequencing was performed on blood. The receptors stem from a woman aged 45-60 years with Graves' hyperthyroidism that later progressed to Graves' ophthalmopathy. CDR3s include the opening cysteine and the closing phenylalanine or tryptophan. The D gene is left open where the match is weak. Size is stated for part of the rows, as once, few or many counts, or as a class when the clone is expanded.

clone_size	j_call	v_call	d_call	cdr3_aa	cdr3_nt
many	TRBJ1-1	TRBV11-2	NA	CASRLRAGIVNTEAFF	TGTGCCAGCAGGCTTAGGGCAGGTATAGTGAACACTGAAGCTTTCTTT
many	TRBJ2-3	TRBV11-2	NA	CASSLWHTSTDTQYF	TGTGCCAGCAGCTTGTGGCATACTAGCACAGATACGCAGTATTTT
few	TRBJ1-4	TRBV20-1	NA	CSARSGHTNEKLFF	TGCAGTGCTAGATCGGGACACACTAATGAAAAACTGTTTTTT
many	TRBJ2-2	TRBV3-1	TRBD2	CASSPGTSGTGELFF	TGTGCCAGCAGCCCCGGGACTAGCGGCACCGGGGAGCTGTTTTTT
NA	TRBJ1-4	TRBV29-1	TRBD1	CSALGQGVEKLFF	TGCAGCGCCCTGGGACAGGGTGTTGAAAAACTGTTTTTT
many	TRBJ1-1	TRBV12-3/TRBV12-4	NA	CASIKGGGIPMNTEAFF	TGTGCCAGCATCAAGGGGGGAGGTATTCCAATGAACACTGAAGCTTTCTTT
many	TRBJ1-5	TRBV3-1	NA	CASSPRSGNQPQHF	TGTGCCAGCAGCCCTCGGTCGGGGAATCAGCCCCAGCATTTT
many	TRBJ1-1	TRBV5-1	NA	CASSLAGPGVPEAFF	TGCGCCAGCAGCTTGGCTGGCCCCGGGGTCCCTGAAGCTTTCTTT
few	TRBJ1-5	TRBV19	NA	CASSASTGISNQPQHF	TGTGCCAGTAGTGCGTCAACAGGGATTAGCAATCAGCCCCAGCATTTT
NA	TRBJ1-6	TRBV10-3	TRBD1	CAIGQGDSPLHF	TGTGCCATCGGACAGGGCGATTCACCCCTCCACTTT
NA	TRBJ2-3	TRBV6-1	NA	CASSQAPMDTQYF	TGTGCCAGCAGTCAAGCCCCGATGGATACGCAGTATTTT
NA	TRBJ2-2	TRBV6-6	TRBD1	CASSYSKHGTANTGELFF	TGTGCCAGCAGTTACTCTAAGCACGGGACAGCGAACACCGGGGAGCTGTTTTTT
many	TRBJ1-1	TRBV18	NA	CASRTGRDTEAFF	TGTGCCAGCCGAACAGGGAGGGACACTGAAGCTTTCTTT
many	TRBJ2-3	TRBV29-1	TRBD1	CSVEEDRGVAATQYF	TGCAGCGTTGAAGAGGACAGGGGGGTCGCGGCTACGCAGTATTTT
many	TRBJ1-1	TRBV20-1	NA	CSATRGGGTEAFF	TGCAGTGCTACAAGGGGAGGAGGCACTGAAGCTTTCTTT
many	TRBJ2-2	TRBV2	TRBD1	CASSGQGSGELFF	TGTGCCAGCAGTGGACAGGGTTCCGGGGAGCTGTTTTTT
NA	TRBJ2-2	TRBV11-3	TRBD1	CASSQDSGGRGLGTGELFF	TGTGCCAGCAGCCAAGATTCCGGCGGCAGGGGGCTTGGGACCGGGGAGCTGTTTTTT
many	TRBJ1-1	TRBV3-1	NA	CASSQGGWGRARVNTEAFF	TGTGCCAGCAGCCAAGGTGGCTGGGGACGGGCCAGGGTAAACACTGAAGCTTTCTTT
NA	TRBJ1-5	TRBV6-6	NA	CASSYDDGNNQPQHF	TGTGCCAGCAGTTACGACGACGGAAACAATCAGCCCCAGCATTTT
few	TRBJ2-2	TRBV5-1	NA	CASSKTIAGELFF	TGCGCCAGCAGCAAAACCATAGCCGGGGAGCTGTTTTTT
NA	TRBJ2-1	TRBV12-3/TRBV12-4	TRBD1	CASRGQDNEQFF	TGTGCCAGCAGAGGACAGGACAATGAGCAGTTCTTC
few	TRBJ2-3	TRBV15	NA	CATSRDPRARDTQYF	TGTGCCACCAGCAGAGATCCCAGGGCGAGAGATACGCAGTATTTT
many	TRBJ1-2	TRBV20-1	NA	CSARDQRYTF	TGCAGTGCTAGAGATCAGCGCTACACCTTC
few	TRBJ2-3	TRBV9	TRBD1	CASSVADRGITDTQYF	TGTGCCAGCAGCGTAGCAGACAGGGGGATAACAGATACGCAGTATTTT
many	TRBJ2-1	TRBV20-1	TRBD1	CSARANAGGAGNEQFF	TGCAGTGCTAGAGCGAATGCAGGGGGCGCGGGGAATGAGCAGTTCTTC
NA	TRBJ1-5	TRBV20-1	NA	CSAGGRGGNQPQHF	TGCAGTGCAGGGGGTCGAGGGGGTAATCAGCCCCAGCATTTT